This T cell receptor (beta chain) comes out of a study of neurological immune-mediated disorders. Findings of the study overall: On phylogenetic grouping, the repertoires of 18 of 34 multiple sclerosis patients fell within one related-CDR3 cluster, constituting a possible signature. Multiple sclerosis patients had less TCR clonal expansion than even healthy controls, unlike HTLV-1-associated myelopathy.

This clonotype occurred many times. Its antigen is undetermined. A single run covered 15-18 subjects with over 200 million TCR-beta sequences. TCRdb ran MiXCR on the 5' RACE reads and lists one entry per CDR3 protein. The table includes under 85,000 distinct CDR3 sequences, over 4% detected once. This clonotype originated in a human donor with multiple sclerosis. The donor label of this sample is uncertain. Sequenced input: PBMCs.

CDR3 nucleotide sequence: TGTGCCAGCAGCGTAGGGACAGTCGGTACGCAGTATTTT. This encodes CASSVGTVGTQYF. V is TRBV9 and J is TRBJ2-3; TRBD1 is a possible D gene (6 bases). CDR1 and CDR2 (germline): SGDLS, YYNGEE. V dropped 0 bases and J dropped 8 bases, with 10 bases sitting between them. The CDR3 loop spans 13 amino acids.